A selection of T cell receptor beta chains follows, all from one sample in a study of blood T cell repertoires in COVID-19. The method was immunoSEQ multiplex PCR; TCRdb's version includes in-frame clones alone and lacks a portion of them. The profile covers approximately 99,000 clones, with about 89% appearing a single time and 20% taken by the ten largest. Sequencing was done on a sample of peripheral blood. The receptors shown here come from a human donor in a cohort sampled during active COVID-19. CDR3s include the opening cysteine and the closing phenylalanine or tryptophan. Each record gives: clone size, V gene, J gene, D gene, CDR3 DNA, CDR3 protein. D genes are given only for firm matches. Size values are once, few and many counts, or a class for expanded clones, and some rows have none.

clone size: .
V gene: TRBV7-2
J gene: TRBJ2-1
D gene: .
CDR3 DNA: TGTGCCAGCAGAAGGGCTCCGGACTTAGATGAGCAGTTCTTC
CDR3 protein: CASRRAPDLDEQFF

clone size: .
V gene: TRBV7-9
J gene: TRBJ1-1
D gene: .
CDR3 DNA: TGTGCCAGCAGCTTAGTTTCCGGCAGGGGGAACACTGAAGCTTTCTTT
CDR3 protein: CASSLVSGRGNTEAFF

clone size: .
V gene: TRBV28
J gene: TRBJ2-7
D gene: .
CDR3 DNA: TGTGCCAGCAGTACCTACCGGGACAATCACGAGCAGTACTTC
CDR3 protein: CASSTYRDNHEQYF

clone size: .
V gene: TRBV3-1/TRBV3-2
J gene: TRBJ1-2
D gene: .
CDR3 DNA: TGTGCCAGCAGCCAAGAAGTTCGGGGTCCGGTGAACTATGGCTACACCTTC
CDR3 protein: CASSQEVRGPVNYGYTF

clone size: .
V gene: TRBV11-2
J gene: TRBJ1-3
D gene: .
CDR3 DNA: TGTGCCAGCAGCACAGCTAACGGGAAGTTTTCTGGAAACACCATATATTTT
CDR3 protein: CASSTANGKFSGNTIYF

clone size: .
V gene: TRBV19
J gene: TRBJ2-2
D gene: TRBD2
CDR3 DNA: TGTGCCAGTAGTAGGGGCACGGGGGGAGTGACCGGGGAGCTGTTTTTT
CDR3 protein: CASSRGTGGVTGELFF

clone size: .
V gene: TRBV6-5
J gene: TRBJ1-1
D gene: TRBD1
CDR3 DNA: TGTGCCAGCGTCCCTGCAGGGGGCTACACTGAAGCTTTCTTT
CDR3 protein: CASVPAGGYTEAFF

clone size: .
V gene: TRBV4-1
J gene: TRBJ1-2
D gene: .
CDR3 DNA: TGCGCCAGCAGCCACGAACCTTGGACACCCGGCTATGGCTACACCTTC
CDR3 protein: CASSHEPWTPGYGYTF

clone size: .
V gene: TRBV7-8
J gene: TRBJ1-1
D gene: .
CDR3 DNA: TGTGCCAGCAGCCCAGGACAGACAGAAGCTTTCTTT
CDR3 protein: CASSPGQTEAFF

clone size: .
V gene: TRBV6-5
J gene: TRBJ2-7
D gene: TRBD1
CDR3 DNA: TGTGCCAGCAGCCTACTGCCCGGGACAGGGCGTGAGCAGTACTTC
CDR3 protein: CASSLLPGTGREQYF

clone size: .
V gene: TRBV5-6
J gene: TRBJ2-5
D gene: TRBD1
CDR3 DNA: TGTGCCAGCAGCTTTACCGGACAGGGTATTGAGACCCAGTACTTC
CDR3 protein: CASSFTGQGIETQYF

clone size: .
V gene: TRBV25-1
J gene: TRBJ1-4
D gene: .
CDR3 DNA: TGTGCCAGCAACAAAGGACAGAATAATGAAAAACTGTTTTTT
CDR3 protein: CASNKGQNNEKLFF

clone size: many
V gene: TRBV7-2
J gene: TRBJ2-7
D gene: TRBD1
CDR3 DNA: TGTGCCAGCAGCTTGAGTTCGGGACAGGGATACGAGCAGTACTTC
CDR3 protein: CASSLSSGQGYEQYF

clone size: few
V gene: TRBV3-1/TRBV3-2
J gene: TRBJ2-7
D gene: .
CDR3 DNA: TGTGCCAGCAGCCAAGGGCGCGGCTACGAGCAGTACTTC
CDR3 protein: CASSQGRGYEQYF

clone size: .
V gene: TRBV6-4
J gene: TRBJ2-5
D gene: .
CDR3 DNA: TGTGCCAGCAGTGACTCCCGCCCCTGGTCCAGCGTGGAACGCCAAGAGACCCAGTACTTC
CDR3 protein: CASSDSRPWSSVERQETQYF

clone size: once
V gene: TRBV27
J gene: TRBJ1-2
D gene: .
CDR3 DNA: TGTGCCACCTTGACCTCCAACAGGGATGCCTATGGCTACACCTTC
CDR3 protein: CATLTSNRDAYGYTF

clone size: .
V gene: TRBV7-8
J gene: TRBJ1-3
D gene: .
CDR3 DNA: TGTGCCAGCAAACCGAGGGGGGGATCTGGAAACACCATATATTTT
CDR3 protein: CASKPRGGSGNTIYF

clone size: .
V gene: TRBV4-3
J gene: TRBJ2-3
D gene: TRBD2
CDR3 DNA: TGCGCCAGCAGCCAAGGACTAGCGGGTTCCAACACAGATACGCAGTATTTT
CDR3 protein: CASSQGLAGSNTDTQYF

clone size: .
V gene: TRBV12-3/TRBV12-4
J gene: TRBJ1-1
D gene: .
CDR3 DNA: TGTGCCAGCACCCTGGACCGGGAGGTTTTCTTT
CDR3 protein: CASTLDREVFF

clone size: .
V gene: TRBV10-3
J gene: TRBJ1-1
D gene: TRBD1
CDR3 DNA: TGTGCCATCAGTCCCTCAGCGGGACAGGGGGCTGACACTGAAGCTTTCTTT
CDR3 protein: CAISPSAGQGADTEAFF

clone size: .
V gene: TRBV9
J gene: TRBJ1-6
D gene: TRBD1
CDR3 DNA: TGTGCCAGCAGCGGACAGGGGCGTAATTCACCCCTCCACTTT
CDR3 protein: CASSGQGRNSPLHF

clone size: .
V gene: TRBV28
J gene: TRBJ1-4
D gene: .
CDR3 DNA: TGTGCCAGCAGTTTATATGAACCCGGGAGTGAAAAACTGTTTTTT
CDR3 protein: CASSLYEPGSEKLFF

clone size: .
V gene: TRBV19
J gene: TRBJ2-5
D gene: TRBD2
CDR3 DNA: TGTGCCAGTAGTATAGAGGCTAGCGGGAGCAGAGAGACCCAGTACTTC
CDR3 protein: CASSIEASGSRETQYF

clone size: .
V gene: TRBV6-2/TRBV6-3
J gene: TRBJ1-1
D gene: .
CDR3 DNA: TGTGCCAGCAGCCCTCCTTTGGGAGGGTTGGGAGACACTGAAGCTTTCTTT
CDR3 protein: CASSPPLGGLGDTEAFF

clone size: .
V gene: TRBV7-3
J gene: TRBJ2-1
D gene: TRBD1
CDR3 DNA: TGTGCCAGCAGCTTTCGAAGTGCCGGGACAGAGAGCTCCTACAATGAGCAGTTCTTC
CDR3 protein: CASSFRSAGTESSYNEQFF

clone size: .
V gene: TRBV3-1/TRBV3-2
J gene: TRBJ1-5
D gene: .
CDR3 DNA: TGTGCCAGCAGCCAAGCGGGGTCCCGTCAGCCCCAGCATTTT
CDR3 protein: CASSQAGSRQPQHF

clone size: .
V gene: TRBV28
J gene: TRBJ2-2
D gene: .
CDR3 DNA: TGTGCCACCATGGGAGCGGGGAACACCGGGGAGCTGTTTTTT
CDR3 protein: CATMGAGNTGELFF

clone size: once
V gene: TRBV5-4
J gene: TRBJ1-2
D gene: .
CDR3 DNA: TGTGCCAGCAGTCCCGCGGGGACTTCGAACTATGGCTACACCTTC
CDR3 protein: CASSPAGTSNYGYTF

clone size: few
V gene: TRBV6-1
J gene: TRBJ2-7
D gene: .
CDR3 DNA: TGTGCCAGCAGTGAAGGAGGGACCTACGAGCAGTACTTC
CDR3 protein: CASSEGGTYEQYF

clone size: once
V gene: TRBV10-1
J gene: TRBJ2-7
D gene: .
CDR3 DNA: TGCGCCAGCAGTGACCTAAAAGAAAGGGGCCCGTTCCCCTACGAGCAGTACTTC
CDR3 protein: CASSDLKERGPFPYEQYF

clone size: .
V gene: TRBV28
J gene: TRBJ2-7
D gene: TRBD2
CDR3 DNA: TGTGCCAGCAGTTCTACAAGCACTAGCGGGAGTATAAAGAACGAGCAGTACTTC
CDR3 protein: CASSSTSTSGSIKNEQYF

clone size: .
V gene: TRBV19
J gene: TRBJ1-2
D gene: TRBD1
CDR3 DNA: TGTGCCAGTAGTTCCGACAGGGCGTATGGCTACACCTTC
CDR3 protein: CASSSDRAYGYTF

clone size: .
V gene: TRBV14
J gene: TRBJ2-5
D gene: TRBD2
CDR3 DNA: TGTGCCAGCAGCCAAGGACTAGCGGGATGGGAGACCCAGTACTTC
CDR3 protein: CASSQGLAGWETQYF

clone size: .
V gene: TRBV19
J gene: TRBJ1-2
D gene: .
CDR3 DNA: TGTGCCAGTAGTATGGGAGTGAACTATGGCTACACCTTC
CDR3 protein: CASSMGVNYGYTF

clone size: .
V gene: TRBV27
J gene: TRBJ2-7
D gene: TRBD1
CDR3 DNA: TGTGCCAGCAGTCCATACCACAGGGGGGACACCTACGAGCAGTACTTC
CDR3 protein: CASSPYHRGDTYEQYF

clone size: .
V gene: TRBV29-1
J gene: TRBJ2-3
D gene: TRBD1
CDR3 DNA: TGCAGCGTTGAAGATAAGGGGGCCTTCACAGATACGCAGTATTTT
CDR3 protein: CSVEDKGAFTDTQYF

clone size: .
V gene: TRBV4-1
J gene: TRBJ2-5
D gene: .
CDR3 DNA: TGCGCCAGCAGCCAGGGGGGACTCCAAGAGACCCAGTACTTC
CDR3 protein: CASSQGGLQETQYF

clone size: .
V gene: TRBV14
J gene: TRBJ2-2
D gene: TRBD2
CDR3 DNA: TGTGCCAGCAGCCAAAACCCCTCCAGCGGGAGGTTTACCGGGGAGCTGTTTTTT
CDR3 protein: CASSQNPSSGRFTGELFF

clone size: .
V gene: TRBV5-4
J gene: TRBJ2-5
D gene: TRBD2
CDR3 DNA: TGTGCCAGCAGCTTGGGGGGGTCTAGCGGGAGGGAGACCCAGTACTTC
CDR3 protein: CASSLGGSSGRETQYF